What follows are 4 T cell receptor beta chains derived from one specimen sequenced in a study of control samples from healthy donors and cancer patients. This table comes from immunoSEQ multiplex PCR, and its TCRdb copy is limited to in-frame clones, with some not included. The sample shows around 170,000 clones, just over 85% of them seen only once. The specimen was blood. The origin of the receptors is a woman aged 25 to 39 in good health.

CDR3 protein: CASSAKTSWQFF. CDR3 nucleotide sequence: TGTGCCAGCAGTGCCAAGACTAGTTGGCAGTTCTTC. The genes are TRBV2 and TRBJ2-1; tentatively, D is TRBD2 (6 bases). CDR1 SNHLY and CDR2 FYNNEI come from the germline V gene. The germline V and J ends were trimmed by 4 bases and 12 bases, with 13 bases remaining between them. The CDR3 contains 12 residues.

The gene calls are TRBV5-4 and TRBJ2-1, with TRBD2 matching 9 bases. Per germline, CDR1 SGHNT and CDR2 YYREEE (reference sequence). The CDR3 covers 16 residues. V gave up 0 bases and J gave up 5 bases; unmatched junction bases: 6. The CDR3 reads CASSLGMRGGNNEQFF. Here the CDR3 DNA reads TGTGCCAGCAGCTTGGGAATGCGGGGGGGAAACAATGAGCAGTTCTTC.

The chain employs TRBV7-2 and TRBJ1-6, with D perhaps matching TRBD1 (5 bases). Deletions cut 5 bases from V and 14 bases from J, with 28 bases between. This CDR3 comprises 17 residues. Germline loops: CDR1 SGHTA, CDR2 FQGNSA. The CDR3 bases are TGTGCCAGCAGCACGCGAACTGGACACCTCCTAAGTGACACCCTCCACTTT. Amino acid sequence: CASSTRTGHLLSDTLHF.

The CDR3 DNA follows: TGTGCCAGCAGCGTGTCTAGCGGGAGCCAAGGTGAGCAGTTCTTC. It is translated as CASSVSSGSQGEQFF. The chain recombines TRBV9 with TRBJ2-1, with 10 bases lining up with TRBD2. The CDR3 spans 15 residues. J was trimmed by 9 bases and V by 2 bases; bases with no gene match: 8. Germline loops: CDR1 SGDLS, CDR2 YYNGEE.